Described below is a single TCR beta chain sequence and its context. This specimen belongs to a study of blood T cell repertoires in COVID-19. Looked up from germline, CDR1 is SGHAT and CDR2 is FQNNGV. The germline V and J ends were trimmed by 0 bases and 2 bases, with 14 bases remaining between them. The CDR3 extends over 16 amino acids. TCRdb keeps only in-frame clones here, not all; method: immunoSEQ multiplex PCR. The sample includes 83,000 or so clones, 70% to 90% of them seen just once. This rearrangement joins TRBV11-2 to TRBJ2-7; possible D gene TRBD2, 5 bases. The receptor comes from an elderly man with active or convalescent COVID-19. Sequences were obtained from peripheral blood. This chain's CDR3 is CASSLDDYVVTYEQYV. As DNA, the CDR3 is TGTGCCAGCAGCTTAGACGACTATGTCGTCACCTACGAGCAGTACGTC.